The 23 T cell receptor beta chains below come from one sample, sequenced in a study of shared clonotypes between healthy human individuals. TCRdb keeps only in-frame clones here, not all; method: immunoSEQ multiplex PCR. The sample consists of about 990,000 clones, approximately 78% of them appearing once. Sequenced material: memory CD4+ T cells from PBMCs. Subset: CD45RA-negative fraction. These receptors all come from a man in his late teens or twenties in good health. Some clones in this sample may be carry-over from other donors' samples.

This clone was counted many times. The rearrangement links TRBV11-2 to TRBJ1-1; D not certain. The ends were cut back, 3 bases at V and 7 bases at J, with 15 bases in the middle. This CDR3 comprises 14 residues. Per germline, CDR1 SGHAT and CDR2 FQNNGV. For the CDR3, the DNA is TGTGCCAGCAGCTTGGTAGTCGGCGGATATGAAGCTTTCTTT. Translating gives CASSLVVGGYEAFF.

A few counts support this clone. This chain links TRBV28 with TRBJ2-1; tentatively, D is TRBD1 or TRBD2 (7 bases each). Germline CDR1 reads MDHEN; CDR2 reads SYDVKM. V was trimmed by 6 bases and J by 7 bases, leaving 10 bases between them. CDR3 size: 12 residues. This chain's CDR3 is CASSQGGNEQFF. The CDR3 DNA sequence: TGTGCCAGCAGCCAGGGGGGGAATGAGCAGTTCTTC.

This rearrangement joins TRBV7-9 to TRBJ1-5; D is perhaps TRBD1 (6 bases). With 0 bases removed from V and 5 bases from J, the gap between germline ends came to 11 bases. CDR1 and CDR2 (germline): SEHNR, FQNEAQ (reference sequence). CDR3 length equals 15 residues. The DNA for the CDR3 is TGTGCCAGCAGCTTAGCCAACAGGGACGATCAGCCCCAGCATTTT. Amino acid sequence: CASSLANRDDQPQHF. The full variable domain, with the rest looked up from reference TRBV7-9 and TRBJ1-5, is DTGVSQNPRHKITKRGQNVTFRCDPISEHNRLYWYRQTLGQGPEFLTYFQNEAQLEKSRLLSDRFSAERPKGSFSTLEIQRTEQGDSAMYLCASSLANRDDQPQHFGDGTRLSIL.

The CDR3 region is CAWSVVWNEQFF. CDR3 nucleotides: TGTGCCTGGAGTGTAGTTTGGAATGAGCAGTTCTTC. This chain connects TRBV30 to TRBJ2-1; D gene ambiguous. V was clipped by 0 bases and J by 7 bases, with 7 bases between them. This CDR3 is built from 12 residues. Germline CDR1 is GTSNPN and CDR2 is SVGIG (reference sequence).

The count of this clone is one. V is TRBV27 and J is TRBJ1-2; D uncertain. The V gene lost 2 bases and the J gene lost 2 bases, with 6 bases spanning the gap. Germline V gene sequence: CDR1 MNHEY, CDR2 SMNVEV (reference sequence). The length of the CDR3 is 13 residues. CDR3 bases: TGTGCCAGCAGTTTACGGCGAAACTATGGCTACACCTTC. Its translation: CASSLRRNYGYTF.

The genes are TRBV6-1 and TRBJ1-5; D might be TRBD1 (5 bases). Germline V gene sequence: CDR1 MNHNS, CDR2 SASEGT. This CDR3 is built from 13 residues. V was clipped by 6 bases and J by 0 bases, with 6 bases between them. This CDR3 reads CASRTVSNQPQHF. CDR3 sequence (DNA): TGTGCCAGCAGGACAGTTAGCAATCAGCCCCAGCATTTT.

This clone was detected only a few times. V and J are TRBV7-2 and TRBJ2-1; TRBD2 agrees at 10 bases. V dropped 3 bases and J dropped 6; count of bases not matched to a gene: 2. Germline-derived CDR1 and CDR2 are SGHTA and FQGNSA. The CDR3 runs 14 residues. This CDR3 reads CASSFSSGGNEQFF. The CDR3, as DNA: TGTGCCAGCAGCTTCTCTAGCGGGGGCAATGAGCAGTTCTTC.

The chain couples TRBV27 to TRBJ2-1; D is unresolved. This CDR3 has 14 residues. V was trimmed by 3 bases and J by 8 bases, leaving 14 bases between them. Germline V gene sequence: CDR1 MNHEY, CDR2 SMNVEV (reference sequence). The CDR3 here is CASSFESRGDEQFF. DNA of the CDR3: TGTGCCAGCAGTTTTGAATCCCGTGGGGATGAGCAGTTCTTC.

This clone was recorded once. The rearrangement links TRBV11-2 to TRBJ2-1; D ambiguous. Per the germline V gene, CDR1 is SGHAT and CDR2 is FQNNGV. The CDR3 runs to 13 residues. Trimming shortened V by 3 bases and J by 9 bases, and 12 bases separated the two germline ends. The CDR3 coding sequence is TGTGCCAGCAGCTTTGATGGCCCTAGTGAGCAGTTCTTC. It yields the protein CASSFDGPSEQFF.

V gene TRBV30 combines with J gene TRBJ1-3; D uncertain. TRBJ2-2 matches the DNA end more closely, so the J call is doubtful. Germline V gives CDR1 GTSNPN, CDR2 SVGIG (reference sequence). This CDR3 is built from 11 residues. CDR3 DNA: TGTGCCTGGAGTGTAGGCGGGGAGCTGTTTTTT. Its protein is CAWSVGGELFF.

This chain connects TRBV28 to TRBJ1-3; D is uncertain. The length of the CDR3 is 16 residues. Trimming removed 3 bases at V and 3 bases at J, with 15 bases between. In germline, CDR1 is MDHEN, CDR2 SYDVKM. CDR3 loop: CASSFTHREDGNTIYF. The CDR3 nucleotides read TGTGCCAGCAGTTTTACCCACCGGGAAGATGGAAACACCATATATTTT.

This chain joins TRBV27 and TRBJ2-5; TRBD2 matches 15 bases. In germline, CDR1 is MNHEY, CDR2 SMNVEV (reference sequence). CDR3 length equals 18 residues. Unmatched junction bases numbered 7, after V lost 3 bases and J lost 2 bases. This chain's CDR3 is CASSLSPGLAGGQETQYF. CDR3 in DNA: TGTGCCAGCAGTTTGAGCCCAGGACTAGCGGGAGGGCAAGAGACCCAGTACTTC.

As to this clone: This may be a read error, as it is one base from a much larger clone. Likely a read error: the CDR3 ends without its conserved phenylalanine or tryptophan. The chain combines TRBV30 with TRBJ2-7; tentatively, D is TRBD2 (5 bases). V lost 0 bases to trimming and J lost 2 bases, with 11 bases between them. Germline assignment: CDR1 GTSNPN and CDR2 SVGIG (reference sequence). CDR3 length equals 14 residues. CDR3 sequence (DNA): TGTGCCTGGAGTGTACTAGGGAACCCCTACGAGCAGTACTCC. Translation gives CAWSVLGNPYEQYS.

The chain employs TRBV7-9 and TRBJ2-7; the D gene could be TRBD1 or TRBD2 (5 bases each). With 1 base removed from V and 6 bases from J, the gap between germline ends came to 13 bases. Germline CDR1 SEHNR, CDR2 FQNEAQ (reference sequence). The CDR3 has 14 residues. DNA of the CDR3: TGTGCCAGCAGCTTAGAGGTTCGGGGCGGCGAGCAGTACTTC. Amino acid sequence: CASSLEVRGGEQYF.

V usage is TRBV2 and J usage is TRBJ2-5; TRBD2 matches 7 bases. The J call is uncertain, as TRBJ2-7 better fits the DNA end. This CDR3 spans 15 amino acids. The germline V gene has CDR1 SNHLY and CDR2 FYNNEI. The CDR3 coding sequence is TGTGCCAGCAGCCCAGAAGTTGCGGGGGTCCTCGAGCAGTACTTC. Its translation is CASSPEVAGVLEQYF.

The genes are TRBV7-9 and TRBJ2-2; D is perhaps TRBD1 or TRBD2 (5 bases each). V lost 5 bases to trimming and J lost 1 base, with 14 bases between them. Germline values: CDR1 SEHNR, CDR2 FQNEAQ (reference sequence). The CDR3 has 16 residues. The CDR3 DNA reads as TGTGCCAGCAGCCAACCGGGACGGTGGAACACCGGGGAGCTGTTTTTT. Encoded protein: CASSQPGRWNTGELFF.

In DNA form, the CDR3 reads TGTGCCAGCAGCCAATCTGATCGGACAGGAAGCTACGAGCAGTACTTC. Amino acids: CASSQSDRTGSYEQYF. The J gene is TRBJ2-7, the V gene TRBV16, with 7 nucleotides matching TRBD1. CDR3 length: 16 residues. Per germline, CDR1 KGHSY and CDR2 FQNENV. Trimming took 0 bases from V and 3 from J; bases not matched to a gene: 8.

As for this clone: The sample carries other DNA sequences with the same CDR3. CDR3 bases: TGTGCCATCAGCGTAGCCGACAGCTACAATGAGCAGTTCTTC. It encodes CAISVADSYNEQFF. The genes are TRBV10-3 and TRBJ2-1, with D possibly being TRBD1 (5 bases). V lost 6 bases and J lost 3, with 12 bases in between. Germline loops: CDR1 ENHRY, CDR2 SYGVKD. The CDR3 contains 14 residues.

The V and J genes are TRBV11-2 and TRBJ1-1; a possible D gene is TRBD1 (6 bases). The CDR3 runs to 15 residues. Germline-derived CDR1 and CDR2 are SGHAT and FQNNGV. The V and J ends lost 5 bases and 1 base respectively, with 14 bases between them. Written as DNA, the CDR3 is TGTGCCAGCAGCCTCTCTGGGGGCAGGAACACTGAAGCTTTCTTT. It codes for CASSLSGGRNTEAFF.

This clone was detected only a few times. The gene calls are TRBV19 and TRBJ1-2; D might be TRBD1 (6 bases). This CDR3 contains 14 residues. The V end lost 4 bases, the J end lost 1 base, and 10 bases lay between the germline ends. The germline V gene has CDR1 LNHDA and CDR2 SQIVND (reference sequence). CDR3 amino acids: CASSTGQLNYGYTF. The CDR3 coding sequence is TGTGCCAGTAGTACCGGACAGCTTAACTATGGCTACACCTTC.

The gene calls are TRBV2 and TRBJ2-7; perhaps TRBD1 as D (6 bases). Per the germline V gene, CDR1 is SNHLY and CDR2 is FYNNEI. This CDR3 comprises 12 residues. Trimming stripped 6 bases from V and 3 bases from J, with 9 bases between. The CDR3: CASSRTVYEQYF. Here the CDR3 DNA reads TGTGCCAGCAGCAGGACAGTCTACGAGCAGTACTTC.

This clone was recorded a few times. The rearrangement joins TRBV30 to TRBJ2-6, with 8 bases lining up with TRBD1. The CDR3 sequence is 14 residues long. The V and J ends lost 6 bases and 4 bases, in that order; junction bases with no gene match: 5. From germline, CDR1 is GTSNPN and CDR2 SVGIG (reference sequence). CDR3 DNA sequence: TGTGCCTGCCGACAGGGGTACGGGGCCAACGTCCTGACTTTC. The encoded protein is CACRQGYGANVLTF.

J is TRBJ1-2 and V is TRBV5-5; no clear D. Germline CDR1 and CDR2: SGHKS and YYEKEE (reference sequence). V shed 5 bases and J shed 4 bases, with 12 bases lying between them. CDR3 length: 13 amino acids. CDR3 bases: TGTGCCAGCAGGGGCCTTACCCCCTATGGCTACACCTTC. Its protein product is CASRGLTPYGYTF. Full variable domain (missing parts from reference TRBV5-5 and TRBJ1-2): DAGVTQSPTHLIKTRGQQVTLRCSPISGHKSVSWYQQVLGQGPQFIFQYYEKEERGRGNFPDRFSARQFPNYSSELNVNALLLGDSALYLCASRGLTPYGYTFGSGTRLTVV.